Below are 10 T cell receptor beta chains sequenced from a single sample in a study of cytomegalovirus exposure and HLA in healthy donors. PCR was performed using 60 Vbeta and 13 Jbeta primers. The data were produced by immunoSEQ multiplex PCR, yet TCRdb's version contains in-frame clones alone and is incomplete. There are more than 150,000 clones in the sample; over 65% occur only once, and 1.5% to 2% lies in the top ten. Sequences were obtained from PBMCs. The receptors shown here come from a man aged 18 to 30 in good health and CMV-seronegative.

This sequence joins TRBV28 and TRBJ2-3; 8 nucleotides line up with TRBD1. The V and J ends lost 5 bases and 3 bases, in that order; junction bases with no gene match: 7. The CDR3 is 15 residues long. CDR1 and CDR2 from the germline V gene are MDHEN and SYDVKM. The CDR3 is CASSPQGALTDTQYF. As DNA, the CDR3 is TGTGCCAGCAGTCCCCAGGGGGCCCTTACAGATACGCAGTATTTT.

J is TRBJ2-1 and V is TRBV29-1, with D unclear. This CDR3 is built from 13 residues. Trimming pared 3 bases from V and 7 bases from J, leaving 13 bases between. Germline CDR1 SQVTM, CDR2 ANQGSEA. The CDR3 region is CSVESRVRNEQFF. In DNA, the CDR3 is TGCAGCGTTGAGTCCCGGGTTCGGAATGAGCAGTTCTTC.

The chain carries TRBV30 and TRBJ1-1, with TRBD1 matching 8 bases. The CDR3 loop spans 14 amino acids. Germline V gene lookup returns CDR1 GTSNPN and CDR2 SVGIG (reference sequence). Trimming took 1 base from V and 5 from J; bases not matched to a gene: 6. Here the CDR3 DNA reads TGTGCCTGGAGTGACCCGCGACAGGGGACTGAAGCTTTCTTT. Protein product: CAWSDPRQGTEAFF.

V is TRBV5-1 and J is TRBJ2-3; 9 nucleotides agree with TRBD1. This CDR3 has 16 amino acids. CDR1 is SGHRS and CDR2 is YFSETQ in the germline V gene. V lost 5 bases to trimming and J lost 2 bases; unmatched junction nucleotides: 9. The CDR3 is CASRALGTGYTDTQYF. CDR3 DNA: TGCGCCAGCAGGGCCCTGGGGACAGGGTACACAGATACGCAGTATTTT.

The chain couples TRBV6-4 to TRBJ1-3, with D possibly TRBD1 on 5 matching bases. The CDR3 extends over 14 amino acids. In germline, CDR1 is MRHNA, CDR2 SNTAGT. V lost 5 bases, J lost 4 bases, and 12 bases lay in between. The DNA of the CDR3 is TGTGCCAGCAGTCCGGATGGGGGGGGAAACACCATATATTTT. This encodes CASSPDGGGNTIYF.

This clone occurred a few times. This rearrangement joins TRBV5-6 to TRBJ1-4; D remains ambiguous. CDR3 size: 11 residues. The germline gives CDR1 SGHDT, CDR2 YYEEEE. V lost 5 bases, J lost 7 bases, and 6 bases lay in between. DNA of the CDR3: TGTGCCAGCAGTCTCGGTGAAAAACTGTTTTTT. Its translation is CASSLGEKLFF.

The chain employs TRBV6-1 and TRBJ2-7, with D maybe TRBD1 (5 bases). CDR1 MNHNS and CDR2 SASEGT come from the germline V gene. The CDR3 consists of 14 residues. Trimming stripped 7 bases from V and 6 bases from J, with 19 bases between. For the CDR3, the DNA is TGTGCCAGCAACCGCAGGGTTTTAGGCAGCGAGCAGTACTTC. This gives the protein CASNRRVLGSEQYF.

This clone was counted only a few times. The CDR3 bases are TGTGCCAGCAGCTCAGGGGCCGACAGATCGACTTCACCCCTCCACTTT. It encodes CASSSGADRSTSPLHF. The chain carries TRBV5-4 and TRBJ1-6; TRBD1 might be the D (6 bases). The CDR3 sequence is 16 residues long. The germline V and J ends were trimmed by 3 bases and 9 bases, with 19 bases remaining between them. The germline gives CDR1 SGHNT, CDR2 YYREEE (reference sequence).

The chain combines TRBV6-5 with TRBJ2-7, with D perhaps matching TRBD1 (6 bases). CDR1 is MNHEY, CDR2 SVGAGI, per germline. Trimming removed 5 bases at V and 6 bases at J, with 17 bases between. The CDR3 is made up of 14 amino acids. The CDR3: CASSNDPQGTEQYF. The CDR3 DNA reads as TGTGCCAGCAGTAACGATCCACAGGGAACCGAGCAGTACTTC.

V usage is TRBV28 and J usage is TRBJ2-5; D not resolved. V lost 5 bases and J 3 bases, leaving 13 bases between the germline ends. This CDR3 comprises 14 residues. Germline V lookup: CDR1 MDHEN, CDR2 SYDVKM. Written as DNA, the CDR3 is TGTGCCAGCAGTCCCCCTTGGCTTGAAGAGACCCAGTACTTC. The encoded protein is CASSPPWLEETQYF.